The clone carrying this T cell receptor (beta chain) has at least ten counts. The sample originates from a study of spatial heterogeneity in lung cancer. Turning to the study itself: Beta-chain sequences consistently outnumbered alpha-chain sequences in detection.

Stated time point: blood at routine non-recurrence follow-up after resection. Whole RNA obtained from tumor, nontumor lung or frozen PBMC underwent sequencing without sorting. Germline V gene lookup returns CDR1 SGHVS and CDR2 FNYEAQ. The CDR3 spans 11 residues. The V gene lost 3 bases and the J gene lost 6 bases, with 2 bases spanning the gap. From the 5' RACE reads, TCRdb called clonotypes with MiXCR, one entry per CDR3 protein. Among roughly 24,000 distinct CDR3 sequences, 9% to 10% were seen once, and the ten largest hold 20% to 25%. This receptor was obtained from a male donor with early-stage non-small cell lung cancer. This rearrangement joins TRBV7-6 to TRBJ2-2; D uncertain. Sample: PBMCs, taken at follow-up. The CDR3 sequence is CASSLAGELFF. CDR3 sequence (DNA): TGTGCCAGCAGCTTGGCCGGGGAGCTGTTTTTT.